These 24 T cell receptor beta chains were all obtained from the same sample, sequenced in a study of cytomegalovirus exposure and HLA in healthy donors. Libraries were prepared by immunoSEQ multiplex PCR; TCRdb keeps only in-frame clonotypes and omits some of them. The sample has approximately 260,000 clones; 86% are singletons. Sample: PBMCs. The origin of the receptors is a woman in her thirties in good health and CMV-seropositive.

The chain carries TRBV5-1 and TRBJ2-7; TRBD2 might be the D (5 bases). This CDR3 is 17 amino acids long. CDR1 is SGHRS, CDR2 YFSETQ, per germline. Deletions cut 3 bases from V and 2 bases from J, with 21 bases between. The CDR3: CASSSQPNSETTYEQYF. For the CDR3, the DNA is TGCGCCAGCAGCTCCCAACCGAATAGCGAAACAACCTACGAGCAGTACTTC.

The chain recombines TRBV28 with TRBJ2-3; no clear D gene. Trimming left V 5 bases short and J 0 bases short, with 6 bases between. This CDR3 has 13 amino acids. CDR1 is MDHEN and CDR2 is SYDVKM in the germline V gene. The CDR3 DNA follows: TGTGCCAGCAGTGAGCCAAGCACAGATACGCAGTATTTT. It codes for CASSEPSTDTQYF.

The chain joins TRBV7-8 to TRBJ2-1, with 8 bases that match TRBD2. The CDR3 has 18 amino acids. J lost 5 bases, V lost 1 base, and 13 bases had no gene match. Per the germline V gene, CDR1 is SGHVS and CDR2 is FQNEAQ. The CDR3 spells CASSLEASGQLVNNEQFF. In nucleotides, the CDR3 is TGTGCCAGCAGCTTAGAGGCTAGCGGGCAACTAGTAAACAATGAGCAGTTCTTC.

DNA of the CDR3: TGTGCCAGCAGCTTAGGGGGAGATAACACCGGGGAGCTGTTTTTT. Protein sequence: CASSLGGDNTGELFF. This chain uses TRBV7-9 with TRBJ2-2; TRBD2 might be the D (5 bases). The CDR3 is 15 amino acids. Germline V gene lookup returns CDR1 SEHNR and CDR2 FQNEAQ (reference sequence). Trimming stripped 1 base from V and 2 bases from J, with 8 bases between.

The chain couples TRBV4-1 to TRBJ1-2; the match to TRBD1 covers 12 bases. Trimming took 2 bases from V and 8 from J; bases not matched to a gene: 12. CDR3 size: 17 residues. Germline V gives CDR1 MGHRA, CDR2 YSYEKL. The CDR3 DNA reads TGCGCCAGCAGCCAATGGGACAGGGGGCCACCTATGCACGGCTACACCTTC. It yields the protein CASSQWDRGPPMHGYTF.

The chain links TRBV18 to TRBJ2-7; 9 bases line up with TRBD1. CDR1 is KGHSH and CDR2 is LQKENI in the germline V gene. The CDR3 is made up of 15 amino acids. J gave up 3 bases and V 6 bases, and 9 bases lay outside the gene matches. The CDR3 loop reads CASSTGQGTYYEQYF. For the CDR3, the DNA is TGTGCCAGCTCGACAGGACAGGGGACGTACTACGAGCAGTACTTC.

The V and J genes are TRBV19 and TRBJ2-7, with 10 bases fitting TRBD1. The CDR3 runs to 15 residues. Germline CDR1 reads LNHDA; CDR2 reads SQIVND (reference sequence). J gave up 0 bases and V 4 bases, and 3 bases lay outside the gene matches. The DNA of the CDR3 is TGTGCCAGTAGTACGGGACAGGGGTCCTCCTACGAGCAGTACTTC. Amino acid sequence: CASSTGQGSSYEQYF.

This rearrangement joins TRBV6-5 to TRBJ2-5; a possible D gene is TRBD2 (5 bases). There are 12 residues in the CDR3. Germline lookup yields CDR1 MNHEY and CDR2 SVGAGI. The V end lost 5 bases, the J end lost 5 bases, and 9 bases lay between the germline ends. CDR3 DNA: TGTGCCAGCAGTGTCCCGGGGGAGACCCAGTACTTC. Translating it yields CASSVPGETQYF.

The V call is TRBV28, the J call TRBJ2-4, with D possibly being TRBD1 (5 bases). The CDR3 consists of 17 residues. With 7 bases removed from V and 1 base from J, the gap between germline ends came to 20 bases. Per the germline V gene, CDR1 is MDHEN and CDR2 is SYDVKM. CDR3 region: CASTPLGAQRAKNIQYF. CDR3 coding DNA: TGTGCCAGCACCCCTCTAGGGGCCCAGAGGGCCAAAAACATTCAGTACTTC. Full variable domain (outside the CDR3, taken from reference TRBV28 and TRBJ2-4): DVKVTQSSRYLVKRTGEKVFLECVQDMDHENMFWYRQDPGLGLRLIYFSYDVKMKEKGDIPEGYSVSREKKERFSLILESASTNQTSMYLCASTPLGAQRAKNIQYFGAGTRLSVL.

This chain connects TRBV4-1 to TRBJ2-1; 7 bases align to TRBD2. The CDR3 length is 16 residues. Germline V gives CDR1 MGHRA, CDR2 YSYEKL. V lost 0 bases and J lost 3; bases outside the gene matches: 5. CDR3 bases: TGCGCCAGCAGCCAAGATTGGGCGGGAGACTACAATGAGCAGTTCTTC. Protein product: CASSQDWAGDYNEQFF.

DNA of the CDR3: TGTGCCAGCGCAATGACAGGAATGATTCAGTACTTC. Its protein product is CASAMTGMIQYF. The chain joins TRBV27 to TRBJ2-4, with D tentatively TRBD1 (6 bases). The CDR3 has 12 residues. Trimming shortened V by 8 bases and J by 10 bases, and 15 bases separated the two germline ends. Germline CDR1 MNHEY, CDR2 SMNVEV (reference sequence).

This chain joins TRBV18 and TRBJ1-1; 11 nucleotides match TRBD1. V lost 6 bases and J lost 0; bases outside the gene matches: 6. Germline V CDR1 and CDR2: KGHSH, LQKENI. The CDR3 is 16 residues long. CDR3 DNA: TGTGCCAGCTCGCCGGACAGGGGGCTTTTGAACACTGAAGCTTTCTTT. This sequence encodes CASSPDRGLLNTEAFF.

This clone has only one observation. This sequence joins TRBV27 and TRBJ2-1; perhaps TRBD1 as D (6 bases). V shed 5 bases and J shed 7 bases, with 18 bases lying between them. Germline V gene lookup returns CDR1 MNHEY and CDR2 SMNVEV (reference sequence). The length of the CDR3 is 15 residues. Written as DNA, the CDR3 is TGTGCCAGCAGTCGCGGCAGGGGTCGTGGAAATGAGCAGTTCTTC. Amino acid sequence: CASSRGRGRGNEQFF.

The chain employs TRBV2 and TRBJ2-3; 11 bases fit TRBD2. In germline, CDR1 is SNHLY, CDR2 FYNNEI. The CDR3 consists of 16 residues. The trim removed 7 bases at V and 6 bases at J, leaving 12 bases unmatched. CDR3 loop: CASTLTRLAGRDTQYF. CDR3 nucleotide sequence: TGTGCCAGCACTCTCACCCGACTAGCGGGAAGGGATACGCAGTATTTT.

The chain carries TRBV5-1 and TRBJ1-2; TRBD1 is a possible D gene (5 bases). CDR1 is SGHRS, CDR2 YFSETQ, per germline. Trimming stripped 1 base from V and 3 bases from J, with 13 bases between. The CDR3 is made up of 15 amino acids. This chain's CDR3 is CASSLLGGADYGYTF. The CDR3 bases are TGCGCCAGCAGCTTGCTTGGTGGGGCAGACTATGGCTACACCTTC.

The chain employs TRBV5-1 and TRBJ2-7, with no clear D. The CDR3 sequence is 10 residues long. V was cut by 0 bases and J by 10 bases, with 5 bases left in between. CDR1 and CDR2 from the germline V gene are SGHRS and YFSETQ. CDR3 sequence: CASSLAVQYF. CDR3 in DNA: TGCGCCAGCAGCTTGGCCGTACAGTACTTC. Filled out from reference TRBV5-1 and TRBJ2-7, the complete variable domain reads KAGVTQTPRYLIKTRGQQVTLSCSPISGHRSVSWYQQTPGQGLQFLFEYFSETQRNKGNFPGRFSGRQFSNSRSEMNVSTLELGDSALYLCASSLAVQYFGPGTRLTVT.

This clone is a singleton in its sample. This chain connects TRBV7-9 to TRBJ2-7; D is ambiguous. This CDR3 has 14 amino acids. Germline V gives CDR1 SEHNR, CDR2 FQNEAQ (reference sequence). Trimming removed 2 bases at V and 0 bases at J, with 8 bases between. CDR3 residues: CASSLIEISYEQYF. The CDR3 nucleotides are TGTGCCAGCAGCTTAATCGAGATCTCCTACGAGCAGTACTTC.

This clone was counted a few times. The gene calls are TRBV7-9 and TRBJ1-2, with 9 positions matching TRBD1. Germline CDR1 reads SEHNR; CDR2 reads FQNEAQ (reference sequence). The CDR3 covers 15 residues. V lost 5 bases and J lost 7; bases outside the gene matches: 11. CDR3 loop: CASSNSGTGISGYTF. DNA of the CDR3: TGTGCCAGCAGCAACTCCGGGACAGGGATCAGTGGCTACACCTTC.

This chain connects TRBV10-3 to TRBJ2-2; D may be TRBD1 (6 bases). Germline values: CDR1 ENHRY, CDR2 SYGVKD. Deletions cut 4 bases from V and 0 bases from J, with 9 bases between. This CDR3 is 15 amino acids long. The CDR3 region is CAISVGTTNTGELFF. CDR3 in DNA: TGTGCCATCAGTGTCGGGACAACGAACACCGGGGAGCTGTTTTTT.

The chain uses TRBV5-1 and TRBJ2-1; TRBD2 might be the D (6 bases). The CDR3 has 12 residues. From germline, CDR1 is SGHRS and CDR2 YFSETQ. Trimming removed 7 bases from V and 9 bases from J, with 14 bases in between. This CDR3 reads CASAVPGLEQFF. Written as DNA, the CDR3 is TGCGCCAGCGCCGTCCCGGGACTTGAGCAGTTCTTC.

The V call is TRBV9, the J call TRBJ2-1; perhaps TRBD2 as D (5 bases). V was shortened by 6 bases and J by 6 bases, with 13 bases between the two germline ends. This CDR3 region has 13 residues. Germline V gene data show CDR1 as SGDLS and CDR2 as YYNGEE. The CDR3 spells CASTRVAPNEQFF. DNA of the CDR3: TGTGCCAGCACTAGAGTAGCGCCCAATGAGCAGTTCTTC.

This chain links TRBV5-1 with TRBJ1-2; D is possibly TRBD1 (6 bases). Germline CDR1 and CDR2: SGHRS and YFSETQ. V was pared by 4 bases and J by 6 bases, with 22 bases between. The CDR3 totals 16 residues. The CDR3 protein is CASSPFGGSPLDGYTF. CDR3 DNA sequence: TGCGCCAGCAGCCCGTTTGGGGGCTCCCCCCTAGATGGCTACACCTTC.

V gene TRBV9 combines with J gene TRBJ2-2; D is unclear. Trimming removed 4 bases at V and 6 bases at J, with 13 bases between. Germline CDR1 and CDR2: SGDLS and YYNGEE. The CDR3 sequence is 14 residues long. The CDR3 reads CASSKLISAGELFF. In nucleotides, the CDR3 is TGTGCCAGCAGCAAACTAATTTCGGCCGGGGAGCTGTTTTTT.

In this sample, this clone turned up a few times. This chain uses TRBV5-1 with TRBJ2-5; 7 nucleotides align to TRBD2. J lost 3 bases, V lost 3 bases, and 8 bases had no gene match. The germline CDR1 and CDR2 sequences are SGHRS and YFSETQ. CDR3 length: 15 amino acids. For the CDR3, the DNA is TGCGCCAGCAGCTGGGTAGCTAGCGGAGAAGAGACCCAGTACTTC. As protein: CASSWVASGEETQYF. Complete variable domain (other parts from reference TRBV5-1 and TRBJ2-5): KAGVTQTPRYLIKTRGQQVTLSCSPISGHRSVSWYQQTPGQGLQFLFEYFSETQRNKGNFPGRFSGRQFSNSRSEMNVSTLELGDSALYLCASSWVASGEETQYFGPGTRLLVL.